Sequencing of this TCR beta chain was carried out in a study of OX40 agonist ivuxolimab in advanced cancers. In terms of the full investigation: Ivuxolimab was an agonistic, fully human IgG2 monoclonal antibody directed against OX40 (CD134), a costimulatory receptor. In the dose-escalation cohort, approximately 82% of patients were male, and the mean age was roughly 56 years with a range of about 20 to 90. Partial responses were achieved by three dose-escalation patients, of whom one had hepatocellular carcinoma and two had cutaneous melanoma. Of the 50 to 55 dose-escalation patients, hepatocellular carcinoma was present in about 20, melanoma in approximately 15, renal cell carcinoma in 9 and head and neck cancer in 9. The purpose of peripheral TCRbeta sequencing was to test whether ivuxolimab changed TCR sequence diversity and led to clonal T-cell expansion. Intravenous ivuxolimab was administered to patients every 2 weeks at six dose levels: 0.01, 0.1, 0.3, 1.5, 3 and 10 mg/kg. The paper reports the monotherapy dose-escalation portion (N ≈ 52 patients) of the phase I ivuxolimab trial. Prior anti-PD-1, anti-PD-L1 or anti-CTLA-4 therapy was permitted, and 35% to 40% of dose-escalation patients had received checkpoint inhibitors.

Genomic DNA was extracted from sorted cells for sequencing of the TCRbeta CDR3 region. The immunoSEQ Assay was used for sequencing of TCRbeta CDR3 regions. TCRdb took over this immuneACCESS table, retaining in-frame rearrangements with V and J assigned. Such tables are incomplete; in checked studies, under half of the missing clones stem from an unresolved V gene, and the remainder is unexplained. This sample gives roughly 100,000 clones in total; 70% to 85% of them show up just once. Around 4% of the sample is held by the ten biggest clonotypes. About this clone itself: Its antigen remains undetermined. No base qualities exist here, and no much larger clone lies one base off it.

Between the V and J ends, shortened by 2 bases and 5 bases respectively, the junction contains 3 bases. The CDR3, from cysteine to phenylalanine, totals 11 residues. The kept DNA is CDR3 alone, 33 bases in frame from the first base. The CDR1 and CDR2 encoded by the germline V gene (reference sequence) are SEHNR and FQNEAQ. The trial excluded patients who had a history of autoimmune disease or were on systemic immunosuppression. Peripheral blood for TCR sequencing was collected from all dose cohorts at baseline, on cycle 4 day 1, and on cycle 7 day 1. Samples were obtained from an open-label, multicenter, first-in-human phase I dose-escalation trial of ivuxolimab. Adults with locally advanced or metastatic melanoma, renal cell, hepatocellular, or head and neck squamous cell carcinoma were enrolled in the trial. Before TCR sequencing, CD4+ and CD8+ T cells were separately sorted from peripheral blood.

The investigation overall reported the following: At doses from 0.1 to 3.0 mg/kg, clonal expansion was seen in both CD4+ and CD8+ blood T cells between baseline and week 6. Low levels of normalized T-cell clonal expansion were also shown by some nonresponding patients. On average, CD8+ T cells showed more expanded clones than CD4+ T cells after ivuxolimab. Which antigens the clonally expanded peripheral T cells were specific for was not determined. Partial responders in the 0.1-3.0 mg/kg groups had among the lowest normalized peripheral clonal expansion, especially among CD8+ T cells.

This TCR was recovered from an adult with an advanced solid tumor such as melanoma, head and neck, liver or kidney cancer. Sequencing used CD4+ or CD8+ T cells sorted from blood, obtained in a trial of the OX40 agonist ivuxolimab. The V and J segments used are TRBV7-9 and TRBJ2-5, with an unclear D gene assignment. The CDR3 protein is CASSLQETQYF. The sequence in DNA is TGTGCCAGCAGCTTACAGGAGACCCAGTACTTC.